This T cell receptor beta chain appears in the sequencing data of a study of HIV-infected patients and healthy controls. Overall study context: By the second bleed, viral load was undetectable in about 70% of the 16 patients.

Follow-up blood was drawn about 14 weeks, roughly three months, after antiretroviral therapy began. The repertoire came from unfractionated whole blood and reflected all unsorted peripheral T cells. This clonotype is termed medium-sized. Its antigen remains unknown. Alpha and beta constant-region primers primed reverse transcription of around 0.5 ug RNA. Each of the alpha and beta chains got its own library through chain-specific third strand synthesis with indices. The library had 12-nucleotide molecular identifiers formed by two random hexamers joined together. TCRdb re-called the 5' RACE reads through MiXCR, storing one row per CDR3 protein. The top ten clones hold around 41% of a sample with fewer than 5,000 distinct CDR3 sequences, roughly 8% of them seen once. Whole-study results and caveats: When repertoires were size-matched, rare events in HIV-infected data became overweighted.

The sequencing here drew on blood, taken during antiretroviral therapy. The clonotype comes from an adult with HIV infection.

CDR3 DNA sequence: TGCAGCGTTGATGCCGGAACAACGATTTCTGGCTACACCTTC. It yields the protein CSVDAGTTISGYTF. The chain is built from TRBV29-1 and TRBJ1-2; no definite D call. Per the germline V gene, CDR1 is SQVTM and CDR2 is ANQGSEA. Trimming took off 3 bases at V and 7 bases at J, with 18 bases between the two ends. This CDR3 spans 14 amino acids.